One and the same sample provided the 12 T cell receptor beta chains below, sequenced in a study of T cell responses to AZD1222 COVID-19 vaccine. Some clones are missing from TCRdb's copy, which holds only in-frame ones; the method was immunoSEQ multiplex PCR. In the table there are 180,000 or so clones, around 89% of which are singletons. The material was peripheral blood, obtained 28 days after the second AZD1222 dose. The receptors here all came from an adult who received the AZD1222 COVID-19 vaccine.

The V gene is TRBV7-2, the J gene TRBJ2-5, with TRBD2 matching 15 bases. The CDR3 has 16 residues. J lost 5 bases, V lost 5 bases, and 6 bases had no gene match. In germline, CDR1 is SGHTA, CDR2 FQGNSA. For the CDR3, the DNA is TGTGCCAGCAGCCTCGGGACTAGCGGGAGGTGGGAGACCCAGTACTTC. Its translation: CASSLGTSGRWETQYF.

The rearrangement joins TRBV9 to TRBJ2-2; perhaps TRBD1 as D (6 bases). Germline V gene lookup returns CDR1 SGDLS and CDR2 YYNGEE. The V end was cut by 0 bases, the J end by 1 base, with 10 bases between. The CDR3 sequence is 16 residues long. CDR3 in DNA: TGTGCCAGCAGCGTAGGTCCAGGGGAGAACACCGGGGAGCTGTTTTTT. Protein sequence: CASSVGPGENTGELFF.

The V gene is TRBV6-5, the J gene TRBJ2-3, with D possibly matching TRBD2 (5 bases). The CDR3 covers 14 residues. Trimming left V 4 bases short and J 3 bases short, with 11 bases between. Per germline, CDR1 MNHEY and CDR2 SVGAGI. The CDR3 loop reads CASSSLTGTDTQYF. In nucleotides, the CDR3 is TGTGCCAGCAGTTCCTTAACGGGGACAGATACGCAGTATTTT.

The rearrangement joins TRBV6-6 to TRBJ2-6; TRBD1 matches 10 bases. Germline V gene sequence: CDR1 MNHNY, CDR2 SVGAGI (reference sequence). The CDR3 has 16 amino acids. Trimming took 5 bases from V and 2 from J; bases not matched to a gene: 3. The CDR3 reads CASSRQGAAGANVLTF. In DNA form, the CDR3 reads TGTGCCAGCAGTCGACAGGGGGCGGCTGGGGCCAACGTCCTGACTTTC.

The chain recombines TRBV27 with TRBJ2-7; TRBD1 agrees at 7 bases. From germline, CDR1 is MNHEY and CDR2 SMNVEV (reference sequence). The V gene end was trimmed by 6 bases and the J gene end by 4 bases; junction bases not matched to a gene: 9. CDR3 size: 14 residues. The CDR3 bases are TGTGCCAGCAGCCCTACCCAGACAGGGTACGAGCAGTACTTC. It is translated as CASSPTQTGYEQYF.

The chain joins TRBV9 to TRBJ2-1, with a tentative D call TRBD2 (6 bases). Germline V lookup: CDR1 SGDLS, CDR2 YYNGEE. V shed 0 bases and J shed 3 bases, with 7 bases lying between them. The CDR3 is 14 amino acids. In nucleotides, the CDR3 is TGTGCCAGCAGCGTAGTTAGCGGCTACAATGAGCAGTTCTTC. This gives the protein CASSVVSGYNEQFF.

The chain joins TRBV5-1 to TRBJ2-1, with TRBD2 as a possible D gene (6 bases). Trimming took off 4 bases at V and 5 bases at J, with 13 bases between the two ends. Per the germline V gene, CDR1 is SGHRS and CDR2 is YFSETQ. This CDR3 comprises 14 residues. The CDR3, as DNA: TGCGCCAGCAGCCTGACCGGGAGCCACAATGAGCAGTTCTTC. Translated, it gives CASSLTGSHNEQFF. Based on the CDR3 plus reference TRBV5-1 and TRBJ2-1, the full variable domain is KAGVTQTPRYLIKTRGQQVTLSCSPISGHRSVSWYQQTPGQGLQFLFEYFSETQRNKGNFPGRFSGRQFSNSRSEMNVSTLELGDSALYLCASSLTGSHNEQFFGPGTRLTVL.

The chain carries TRBV20-1 and TRBJ2-6; D is ambiguous. The V end was cut by 3 bases, the J end by 0 bases, with 9 bases between. The CDR3 spans 15 residues. Germline values: CDR1 DFQATT, CDR2 SNEGSKA (reference sequence). The CDR3 is CSASHSFSGANVLTF. DNA of the CDR3: TGCAGTGCTAGTCACAGCTTCTCTGGGGCCAACGTCCTGACTTTC.

This clone was picked up a small number of times. The chain joins TRBV25-1 to TRBJ2-6; D is unclear. The ends were cut back, 3 bases at V and 0 bases at J, with 6 bases in the middle. Germline V gene data show CDR1 as MGHDK and CDR2 as SYGVNS. This CDR3 region has 15 residues. The CDR3 DNA is TGTGCCAGCAGTGACAGGTCCTCTGGGGCCAACGTCCTGACTTTC. Protein: CASSDRSSGANVLTF.

Details on this clone: An end of the junction does not agree with germline; a read error may underlie this. This chain joins TRBV19 and TRBJ1-2; no clear D gene. The length of the CDR3 is 13 residues. Germline CDR1 is LNHDA and CDR2 is SQIVND (reference sequence). The CDR3 DNA sequence: TGTGCCAGTAGTACCTCCGGGAACTTTGGCTACACCTTC. Translated: CASSTSGNFGYTF.

This chain connects TRBV9 to TRBJ1-1; D not resolved. V lost 1 base to trimming and J lost 5 bases, with 9 bases between them. Looked up from germline, CDR1 is SGDLS and CDR2 is YYNGEE. CDR3 length equals 13 residues. CDR3 sequence (DNA): TGTGCCAGCAGCGTATTCGGAGTTACTGAAGCTTTCTTT. Its protein product is CASSVFGVTEAFF.

The chain uses TRBV15 and TRBJ2-3, with D possibly being TRBD2 (6 bases). The V end was cut by 0 bases, the J end by 1 base, with 11 bases between. The V gene's germline CDR1 is LNHNV and CDR2 YYDKDF (reference sequence). CDR3 length: 16 residues. The CDR3 loop is CATSREEGFGTDTQYF. The CDR3 DNA reads TGTGCCACCAGCAGAGAGGAGGGGTTCGGCACAGATACGCAGTATTTT.